These T cell receptor beta chains were read from a single sample in a study of shared clonotypes between healthy human individuals. The repertoire was sequenced with immunoSEQ multiplex PCR; TCRdb's copy has only in-frame clones and lacks some. The table has about 2,500,000 clones, around 90% seen once; the top ten hold around 0.15%. The source material was naive CD4+ T cells sorted from blood. These receptors were obtained from a man aged 18 to 30 in good health. CDR3s include the opening cysteine and the closing phenylalanine or tryptophan. D genes are given only for firm matches. The listing skips clone size in some rows; elsewhere it reads once, few, many or a size class.

CDR3: CASSVGGTDTQYF; DNA: TGTGCCAGCAGCGTAGGCGGGACAGATACGCAGTATTTT; size: -; V: TRBV9; D: -; J: TRBJ2-3
CDR3: CASSPGQVNSPLHF; DNA: TGTGCCAGCAGCCCGGGACAGGTTAATTCACCCCTCCACTTT; size: -; V: TRBV7-9; D: TRBD1; J: TRBJ1-6
CDR3: CASSLLEVRETQYF; DNA: TGTGCCAGCAGCTTGCTGGAGGTCCGGGAGACCCAGTACTTC; size: -; V: TRBV7-9; D: -; J: TRBJ2-5
CDR3: CAWSVRDLWAGELFF; DNA: TGTGCCTGGAGTGTACGGGATCTTTGGGCCGGGGAGCTGTTTTTT; size: -; V: TRBV30; D: -; J: TRBJ2-2
CDR3: CASKGGSSYNSPLHF; DNA: TGTGCCAGCAAGGGGGGTAGTTCCTATAATTCACCCCTCCACTTT; size: -; V: TRBV2; D: -; J: TRBJ1-6
CDR3: CASSDWGPGANVLTF; DNA: TGTGCCAGCAGCGATTGGGGGCCTGGGGCCAACGTCCTGACTTTC; size: -; V: TRBV14; D: -; J: TRBJ2-6
CDR3: CASSKGGADVYGYTF; DNA: TGTGCCAGCAGTAAAGGGGGGGCAGACGTCTATGGCTACACCTTC; size: -; V: TRBV6-6; D: -; J: TRBJ1-2
CDR3: CASSRGAANEKLFF; DNA: TGTGCCAGCAGTAGGGGGGCTGCTAATGAAAAACTGTTTTTT; size: -; V: TRBV6-5; D: -; J: TRBJ1-4
CDR3: CASSRVPGQVIPNTGELFF; DNA: TGTGCCAGCTCACGCGTACCGGGACAGGTGATACCAAACACCGGGGAGCTGTTTTTT; size: -; V: TRBV18; D: TRBD1; J: TRBJ2-2
CDR3: CASSEQGHTQYF; DNA: TGCGCCAGCAGTGAACAGGGGCATACGCAGTATTTT; size: -; V: TRBV10-2; D: TRBD1; J: TRBJ2-3
CDR3: CASSYSGWSTEAFF; DNA: TGTGCCAGCAGTTACTCAGGGTGGAGCACTGAAGCTTTCTTT; size: -; V: TRBV6-6; D: -; J: TRBJ1-1
CDR3: CASSESGQAGSGNTIYF; DNA: TGCGCCAGCAGTGAGTCCGGACAGGCCGGGTCTGGAAACACCATATATTTT; size: -; V: TRBV10-1; D: TRBD1; J: TRBJ1-3
CDR3: CASSEKTAYNSPLHF; DNA: TGTGCCAGCAGTGAGAAGACCGCGTATAATTCACCCCTCCACTTT; size: -; V: TRBV6-4; D: -; J: TRBJ1-6
CDR3: CASSRGSSGANVLTF; DNA: TGTGCCAGTAGTCGGGGTAGCTCTGGGGCCAACGTCCTGACTTTC; size: -; V: TRBV19; D: -; J: TRBJ2-6
CDR3: CAISSVHEQYF; DNA: TGTGCCATCAGCTCGGTCCACGAGCAGTACTTC; size: once; V: TRBV6-5; D: -; J: TRBJ2-7
CDR3: CASSFEGWGGNEQFF; DNA: TGTGCCAGCAGCTTTGAGGGCTGGGGGGGAAATGAGCAGTTCTTC; size: -; V: TRBV7-2; D: TRBD2; J: TRBJ2-1
CDR3: CASGPRVIRAGELFF; DNA: TGTGCCAGCGGACCCAGGGTTATTCGGGCCGGGGAGCTGTTTTTT; size: -; V: TRBV6-5; D: -; J: TRBJ2-2
CDR3: CASSDANTDTQYF; DNA: TGTGCCAGCAGTGATGCTAACACAGATACGCAGTATTTT; size: -; V: TRBV6-5; D: -; J: TRBJ2-3
CDR3: CASSGEAGSNTGELFF; DNA: TGTGCCAGCAGTGGGGAGGCGGGCTCGAACACCGGGGAGCTGTTTTTT; size: -; V: TRBV6-4; D: -; J: TRBJ2-2
CDR3: CASSDGGVNEKLFF; DNA: TGCGCCAGCAGTGATGGAGGAGTTAATGAAAAACTGTTTTTT; size: -; V: TRBV10-1; D: -; J: TRBJ1-4
CDR3: CASSLVDGDNSPLHF; DNA: TGTGCCAGCAGCCTCGTGGACGGTGATAATTCACCCCTCCACTTT; size: many; V: TRBV4-2; D: -; J: TRBJ1-6
CDR3: CASSRSGDRGAVYEQYF; DNA: TGTGCCAGCAGCCGGAGCGGGGACAGGGGGGCAGTTTACGAGCAGTACTTC; size: -; V: TRBV5-8; D: TRBD1; J: TRBJ2-7
CDR3: CAISVGQGRADTQYF; DNA: TGTGCCATCAGTGTAGGGCAGGGTAGGGCAGATACGCAGTATTTT; size: -; V: TRBV10-3; D: -; J: TRBJ2-3
CDR3: CASSWTGETEAFF; DNA: TGTGCCAGCAGTTGGACAGGCGAAACTGAAGCTTTCTTT; size: -; V: TRBV11-2; D: TRBD1; J: TRBJ1-1
CDR3: CASSRQGYGYTF; DNA: TGTGCCAGCAGCAGACAGGGCTATGGCTACACCTTC; size: -; V: TRBV6-5; D: TRBD1; J: TRBJ1-2
CDR3: CASSILTANYGYTF; DNA: TGTGCCAGTAGTATCCTGACAGCTAACTATGGCTACACCTTC; size: -; V: TRBV19; D: -; J: TRBJ1-2
CDR3: CASTRTLLSYNEQFF; DNA: TGTGCCAGCACCAGGACACTACTCTCCTACAATGAGCAGTTCTTC; size: -; V: TRBV2; D: -; J: TRBJ2-1
CDR3: CASSRDSNEQFF; DNA: TGTGCCAGCAGCCGGGACTCCAATGAGCAGTTCTTC; size: -; V: TRBV2; D: -; J: TRBJ2-1
CDR3: CATSTQGDTQYF; DNA: TGTGCCACCTCCACCCAGGGGGATACGCAGTATTTT; size: -; V: TRBV10-3; D: -; J: TRBJ2-3
CDR3: CASSPPGFNTDTQYF; DNA: TGTGCCAGCAGTCCCCCGGGATTTAACACAGATACGCAGTATTTT; size: once; V: TRBV6-5; D: -; J: TRBJ2-3
CDR3: CSVAGTVTYGYTF; DNA: TGCAGCGTCGCCGGGACGGTAACTTATGGCTACACCTTC; size: -; V: TRBV29-1; D: -; J: TRBJ1-2
CDR3: CASSLLAAGQGPLSRTDTQYF; DNA: TGCGCCAGCAGCCTATTAGCAGCCGGACAGGGGCCCCTATCCCGCACAGATACGCAGTATTTT; size: -; V: TRBV4-3; D: TRBD1; J: TRBJ2-3
CDR3: CASSPGVQGGYEQYF; DNA: TGTGCCAGCTCACCAGGCGTTCAGGGGGGCTACGAGCAGTACTTC; size: -; V: TRBV18; D: -; J: TRBJ2-7
CDR3: CASSQGQGGAFTEAFF; DNA: TGCGCCAGCAGCCAAGGTCAAGGGGGGGCGTTCACTGAAGCTTTCTTT; size: -; V: TRBV4-3; D: -; J: TRBJ1-1
CDR3: CASSQDHSGANVLTF; DNA: TGCGCCAGCAGCCAAGACCACTCTGGGGCCAACGTCCTGACTTTC; size: -; V: TRBV4-3; D: -; J: TRBJ2-6
CDR3: CSVAGSGQGRQPQHF; DNA: TGCAGCGTTGCGGGGTCGGGACAGGGGCGTCAGCCCCAGCATTTT; size: -; V: TRBV29-1; D: TRBD1; J: TRBJ1-5
CDR3: CASSPNIRSTDTQYF; DNA: TGTGCCAGCTCACCAAACATACGAAGCACAGATACGCAGTATTTT; size: -; V: TRBV18; D: -; J: TRBJ2-3
CDR3: CASRISGANVLTF; DNA: TGTGCCAGCAGGATTTCTGGGGCCAACGTCCTGACTTTC; size: -; V: TRBV28; D: -; J: TRBJ2-6
CDR3: CASSARLAGVIAYEQYF; DNA: TGTGCCAGCAGTGCAAGGCTAGCGGGAGTTATCGCCTACGAGCAGTACTTC; size: -; V: TRBV6-1; D: TRBD2; J: TRBJ2-7
CDR3: CASSPSAETQYF; DNA: TGTGCCAGCTCACCGAGTGCAGAGACCCAGTACTTC; size: -; V: TRBV18; D: -; J: TRBJ2-5
CDR3: CATSRDFGGVNDEQYF; DNA: TGTGCCACCAGCAGAGATTTTGGGGGGGTAAATGACGAGCAGTACTTC; size: -; V: TRBV15; D: TRBD2; J: TRBJ2-7
CDR3: CASSWDRGSYNEQFF; DNA: TGTGCCAGCAGTTGGGACAGGGGCTCCTACAATGAGCAGTTCTTC; size: -; V: TRBV5-4; D: TRBD1; J: TRBJ2-1
CDR3: CASSFMGLAASGELFF; DNA: TGTGCCAGCAGTTTTATGGGACTAGCGGCCTCCGGGGAGCTGTTTTTT; size: once; V: TRBV2; D: TRBD2; J: TRBJ2-2
CDR3: CASSVEGGSHEQYF; DNA: TGTGCCAGCAGCGTAGAGGGGGGTAGCCACGAGCAGTACTTC; size: -; V: TRBV9; D: -; J: TRBJ2-7
CDR3: CASSSPGQRDGYTF; DNA: TGTGCCAGCAGTTCTCCGGGACAAAGGGATGGCTACACCTTC; size: once; V: TRBV6-5; D: -; J: TRBJ1-2
CDR3: CASSLTGGAGNSPLHF; DNA: TGTGCCAGCAGCTTAACAGGGGGCGCTGGTAATTCACCCCTCCACTTT; size: -; V: TRBV7-2; D: TRBD1; J: TRBJ1-6
CDR3: CANIIRDRAIYEQYF; DNA: TGCGCCAACATCATCCGGGACAGGGCAATCTACGAGCAGTACTTC; size: -; V: TRBV10-1; D: TRBD1; J: TRBJ2-7
CDR3: CASSMMGSYYEQYF; DNA: TGTGCCAGTAGTATGATGGGGTCCTACTACGAGCAGTACTTC; size: -; V: TRBV19; D: -; J: TRBJ2-7
CDR3: CASSRRDLGRGETQYF; DNA: TGTGCCAGCAGCAGAAGAGACCTAGGGAGGGGGGAGACCCAGTACTTC; size: -; V: TRBV7-2; D: -; J: TRBJ2-5